What follows are 9 T cell receptor beta chains derived from one specimen sequenced in a study of blood T cell repertoires in COVID-19. Clones were sequenced by immunoSEQ multiplex PCR, and TCRdb holds only the in-frame ones, with some missing. Among around 130,000 clones listed, 65% to 80% were seen once. The specimen was peripheral blood. The receptor source for this set is a man aged 45-65 years with acute or convalescent COVID-19.

The rearrangement links TRBV5-1 to TRBJ1-2; TRBD1 might be the D (5 bases). Germline values: CDR1 SGHRS, CDR2 YFSETQ. The CDR3 length is 14 residues. V was trimmed by 0 bases and J by 5 bases, leaving 11 bases between them. CDR3 protein: CASSLGAGLYGYTF. CDR3 bases: TGCGCCAGCAGCTTGGGTGCAGGGCTTTATGGCTACACCTTC.

The CDR3 coding sequence is TGTGCCTGGAGTGTAGCAGGACAGATCGTCGCCGGGGAGCTGTTTTTT. It is translated as CAWSVAGQIVAGELFF. The chain recombines TRBV30 with TRBJ2-2; D possibly corresponds to TRBD1 (6 bases). The CDR3 sequence is 16 residues long. Germline loops: CDR1 GTSNPN, CDR2 SVGIG (reference sequence). The V gene lost 0 bases and the J gene lost 6 bases, with 17 bases spanning the gap.

This chain uses TRBV7-2 with TRBJ2-3, with a weak D call TRBD2 (5 bases). The V gene lost 5 bases and the J gene lost 3 bases, with 18 bases spanning the gap. Germline CDR1 is SGHTA and CDR2 is FQGNSA. CDR3 length: 16 amino acids. CDR3 DNA: TGTGCCAGCAGCCCCGGGGTAGCGAGGATTACAGATACGCAGTATTTT. Its translation is CASSPGVARITDTQYF.

The V call is TRBV9, the J call TRBJ1-2, with D perhaps matching TRBD1 (5 bases). Trimming pared 4 bases from V and 0 bases from J, leaving 16 bases between. The CDR3 is made up of 16 amino acids. CDR1 is SGDLS and CDR2 is YYNGEE in the germline V gene. CDR3 sequence (DNA): TGTGCCAGCAGCCCCACTGGGGGGGGGACTAACTATGGCTACACCTTC. The encoded protein is CASSPTGGGTNYGYTF.

DNA of the CDR3: TGTGCCAGCAGCCAAGATTACCTATCCTACGAGCAGTACTTC. Translating gives CASSQDYLSYEQYF. This chain joins TRBV3-1 (or the pseudogene TRBV3-2) and TRBJ2-7; D is undetermined. V was shortened by 0 bases and J by 1 base, with 7 bases between the two germline ends. The CDR3 has 14 residues. CDR1 is LGHDT and CDR2 is YNNKEL in the germline V gene (reference sequence).

The J gene is TRBJ1-2, the V gene TRBV19, with D possibly being TRBD1 (6 bases). Germline CDR1 reads LNHDA; CDR2 reads SQIVND (reference sequence). This CDR3 comprises 15 residues. V gave up 1 base and J gave up 6 bases, with 15 bases separating them. This CDR3 is CASSIGRTAIHGYTF. CDR3 nucleotide sequence: TGTGCCAGTAGTATAGGACGGACAGCCATACATGGCTACACCTTC.

This clone has only a few counts. The V call is TRBV7-6, the J call TRBJ2-1; TRBD1 matches at 7 bases. J gave up 1 base and V 2 bases, and 5 bases lay outside the gene matches. This CDR3 spans 16 amino acids. Germline CDR1 and CDR2: SGHVS and FNYEAQ. This chain's CDR3 is CASSLSTGVSYNEQFF. CDR3 bases: TGTGCCAGCAGCTTATCTACAGGGGTGTCCTACAATGAGCAGTTCTTC.

This chain uses TRBV10-3 with TRBJ1-6; TRBD1 might be the D (5 bases). With 4 bases removed from V and 10 bases from J, the gap between germline ends came to 20 bases. The CDR3 contains 16 residues. Germline CDR1 is ENHRY and CDR2 is SYGVKD. This CDR3 is CAISVGGIDRLSPLHF. CDR3 sequence (DNA): TGTGCCATCAGTGTCGGGGGGATTGATCGGTTATCACCCCTCCACTTT.

Comment on this clone: This same CDR3 is encoded by further DNA sequences in the sample. This chain links TRBV2 with TRBJ2-7, with D perhaps TRBD1 (5 bases). V was clipped by 3 bases and J by 2 bases, with 8 bases between them. Germline CDR1 SNHLY, CDR2 FYNNEI. The CDR3 spans 13 residues. The CDR3 is CASSEFRAYEQYV. In DNA form, the CDR3 reads TGTGCCAGCAGTGAGTTCAGGGCCTACGAGCAGTACGTC.